The clone carrying this TCR beta chain showed up many times. What it binds is unknown. The investigators amplified TCR beta CDR3 regions from RNA transcripts. The HTBI primer set drove a first-round RT-PCR of the TCR CDR3. TCRdb independently ran MiXCR on the multiplex PCR reads; one entry per CDR3 protein. The sample holds about 400,000 distinct CDR3 sequences, roughly 15% seen once. The CDR3 length is 17 residues. After removal of 5 bases from V and 7 bases from J, the junction contained 16 bases not matched to a gene. Germline V gives CDR1 LGHDT, CDR2 YNNKEL (reference sequence). The sample comes from a study of T cells in Graves' hyperthyroidism and ophthalmopathy. Points from the study as a whole: Among thyroid clonotypes expanded above 0.001, most also appeared in blood.

The V gene is TRBV3-1, the J gene TRBJ1-2, with TRBD1 identical over 10 bases. Sequenced sample: blood. This sequence was found in a woman in her 30s with Graves' ophthalmopathy. CDR3 nucleotide sequence: TGTGCCAGCAGCAGAGGTAGGGGGGGGACAGGGGCCCGTGGCTACACCTTC. Its translation: CASSRGRGGTGARGYTF. The full variable domain, its missing parts supplied by reference TRBV3-1 and TRBJ1-2, is DTAVSQTPKYLVTQMGNDKSIKCEQNLGHDTMYWYKQDSKKFLKIMFSYNNKELIINETVPNRFSPKSPDKAHLNLHINSLELGDSAVYFCASSRGRGGTGARGYTFGSGTRLTVV.